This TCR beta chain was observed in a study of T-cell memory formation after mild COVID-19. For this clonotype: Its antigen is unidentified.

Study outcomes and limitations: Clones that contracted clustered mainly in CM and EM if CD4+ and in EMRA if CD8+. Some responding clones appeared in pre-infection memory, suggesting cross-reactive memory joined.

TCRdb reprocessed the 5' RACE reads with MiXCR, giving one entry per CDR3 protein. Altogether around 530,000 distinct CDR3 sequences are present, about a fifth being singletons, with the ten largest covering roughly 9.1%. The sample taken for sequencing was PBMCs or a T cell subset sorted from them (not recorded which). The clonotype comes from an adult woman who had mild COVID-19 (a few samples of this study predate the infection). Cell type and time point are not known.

DNA of the CDR3: TGTGCCAGCAGCAGATACCATGATTCACCCCTCCACTTT. This codes for CASSRYHDSPLHF. The chain couples TRBV7-3 to TRBJ1-6, with no clear D. The germline CDR1 and CDR2 sequences are SGHTA and FQGTGA. The V end was cut by 5 bases, the J end by 8 bases, with 10 bases between. This CDR3 region has 13 residues. Full variable domain (outside the CDR3, taken from reference TRBV7-3 and TRBJ1-6): GAGVSQTPSNKVTEKGKYVELRCDPISGHTALYWYRQSLGQGPEFLIYFQGTGAADDSGLPNDRFFAVRPEGSVSTLKIQRTERGDSAVYLCASSRYHDSPLHFGNGTRLTVT.